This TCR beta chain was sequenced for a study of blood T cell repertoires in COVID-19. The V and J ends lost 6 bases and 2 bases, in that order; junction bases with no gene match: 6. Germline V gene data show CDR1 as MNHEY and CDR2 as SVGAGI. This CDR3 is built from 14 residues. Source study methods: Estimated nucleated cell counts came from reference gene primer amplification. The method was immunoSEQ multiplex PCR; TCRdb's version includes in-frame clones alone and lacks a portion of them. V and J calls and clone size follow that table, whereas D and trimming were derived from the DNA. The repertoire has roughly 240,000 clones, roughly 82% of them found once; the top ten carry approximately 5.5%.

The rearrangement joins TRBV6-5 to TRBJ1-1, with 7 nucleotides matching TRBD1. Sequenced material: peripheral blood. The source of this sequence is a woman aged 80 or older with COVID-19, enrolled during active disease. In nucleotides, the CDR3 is TGTGCCAGCAGGGCACAGGGGCCAAACACTGAAGCTTTCTTT. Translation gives CASRAQGPNTEAFF.